This T cell receptor (beta chain) is from a study of identical twins. Study findings and constraints: One should note that invariant MAIT and iNKT cells could partly confound zero-insertion analyses. There were fewer insertions in abundant cord blood beta clonotypes, but memory repertoires showed no such pattern.

Looked up from germline, CDR1 is LGHNA and CDR2 is YSLEER. This CDR3 is 15 amino acids long. V lost 4 bases, J lost 0 bases, and 12 bases lay in between. This clonotype showed up just a few times. Its matching antigen is unknown. Template switching (which added a universal primer site) was used, and cDNA carried unique molecular identifiers. A single record per CDR3 protein comes from TCRdb applying MiXCR to the 5' RACE reads. In the table there are roughly 720,000 distinct CDR3 sequences, about 18% of which are singletons. Separately, the same data were catalogued under a study of T cells expressing NK-cell markers. That work states: An anti-gamma-delta TCR antibody restricted sorting to alpha-beta TCR T cells in several experiments.

The chain couples TRBV4-3 to TRBJ1-1; D unclear. The TCR sequence derives from a woman aged 18-29 years in good health. The sequencing sample was made of PBMCs. The CDR3 DNA sequence: TGCGCCAGCAGCCTCTCCGGAACGGTGAACACTGAAGCTTTCTTT. Translated, it gives CASSLSGTVNTEAFF.